The rows below give T cell receptor beta chains drawn from one sample of a study of blood T cell repertoires in COVID-19. Profiled with immunoSEQ multiplex PCR; TCRdb holds only in-frame clones, not every one. This sample yields approximately 290,000 clones, of which about 85% are seen a single time; approximately 2.2% belongs to the top ten. Sequencing was carried out using peripheral blood. These receptors were collected from a young man with active or convalescent COVID-19. Both conserved end residues are part of each CDR3. The D gene is left open where the match is weak. Size is stated for part of the rows, as once, few or many counts, or as a class when the clone is expanded.

j_call d_call clone_size v_call cdr3_length cdr3_aa cdr3_nt
TRBJ2-7 NA NA TRBV29-1 12 CSVDGGFNEQYF TGCAGCGTTGATGGAGGGTTTAACGAGCAGTACTTC
TRBJ2-7 TRBD1 NA TRBV11-1 15 CASSLSQGVTYEQYF TGTGCCAGCAGCTTGTCCCAGGGGGTGACCTACGAGCAGTACTTC
TRBJ2-3 NA NA TRBV21-1 16 CASTVKEREGRNTQYF TGTGCCAGCACCGTAAAAGAGCGGGAGGGCCGGAATACGCAGTATTTT
TRBJ2-5 TRBD2 NA TRBV3-1/TRBV3-2 15 CASSQGLAGVETQYF TGTGCCAGCAGCCAAGGTCTAGCGGGGGTTGAGACCCAGTACTTC
TRBJ2-1 NA NA TRBV19 14 CASNNGHSYNEQFF TGTGCCAGTAACAACGGACATTCATACAATGAGCAGTTCTTC
TRBJ1-1 NA many TRBV18 13 CASSSQANTEAFF TGTGCCAGCTCATCCCAGGCGAACACTGAAGCTTTCTTT
TRBJ2-3 TRBD1 NA TRBV11-2 16 CASSLTMGQGADTQYF TGTGCCAGCAGCTTAACTATGGGACAGGGGGCAGATACGCAGTATTTT
TRBJ2-3 TRBD2 NA TRBV2 15 CASTRLAGGTDTQYF TGTGCCAGCACACGACTAGCGGGGGGCACAGATACGCAGTATTTT
TRBJ1-1 NA once TRBV7-9 16 CASRSSLTGSLTEAFF TGTGCCAGCAGGTCTTCGCTCACAGGGTCGCTCACTGAAGCTTTCTTT
TRBJ2-7 TRBD1 NA TRBV9 14 CATTDSGGRYEQYF TGTGCCACCACCGACTCAGGGGGCCGCTACGAGCAGTACTTC
TRBJ2-3 NA once TRBV18 15 CASSPPSGDTDTQYF TGTGCCAGCTCACCACCGTCGGGGGACACAGATACGCAGTATTTT
TRBJ2-7 NA NA TRBV4-3 17 CASSQAPVGGDTYEQYF TGCGCCAGCAGCCAAGCCCCGGTAGGGGGGGATACCTACGAGCAGTACTTC
TRBJ2-7 NA NA TRBV19 14 CASSRRERIYEQYF TGTGCCAGTAGCCGTCGTGAGCGGATCTACGAGCAGTACTTC
TRBJ2-2 NA NA TRBV27 14 CASSLLEYTGELFF TGTGCCAGCAGTTTATTGGAGTACACCGGGGAGCTGTTTTTT
TRBJ2-1 NA once TRBV27 16 CASSLSEIGGVGEQFF TGTGCCAGCAGTTTATCGGAGATAGGGGGTGTGGGTGAGCAGTTCTTC
TRBJ1-1 NA NA TRBV28 12 CASSLDRRQAFF TGTGCCAGCAGTCTAGACCGCCGGCAAGCTTTCTTT
TRBJ1-1 NA NA TRBV27 13 CASRLEGNTEAFF TGTGCCAGCAGACTCGAGGGGAACACTGAAGCTTTCTTT
TRBJ1-5 NA NA TRBV2 14 CASRRDVSNQPQHF TGTGCCAGCAGGCGGGACGTTAGCAATCAGCCCCAGCATTTT
TRBJ2-7 TRBD2 NA TRBV29-1 14 CSVEGGRGGYEQYF TGCAGCGTTGAAGGTGGGAGGGGCGGCTACGAGCAGTACTTC
TRBJ1-3 NA NA TRBV3-1/TRBV3-2 17 CASSQGDFPGSGNTIYF TGTGCCAGCAGCCAAGGTGATTTTCCAGGATCTGGAAACACCATATATTTT
TRBJ1-2 NA NA TRBV24-1 14 CATSGRTDGDGYTF TGTGCCACCAGTGGCAGGACAGATGGGGATGGCTACACCTTC
TRBJ2-1 TRBD2 NA TRBV5-1 15 CASSSSAGGYNEQFF TGCGCCAGCAGCTCCTCAGCGGGAGGATACAATGAGCAGTTCTTC
TRBJ1-2 TRBD1 NA TRBV6-5 13 CASGVTGGYGYTF TGTGCCAGCGGAGTTACAGGGGGATATGGCTACACCTTC
TRBJ2-1 TRBD2 NA TRBV5-1 13 CATSGVNYNEQFF TGCGCCACTAGCGGGGTAAATTACAATGAGCAGTTCTTC
TRBJ1-4 NA NA TRBV19 15 CASSRGRGTNEKLFF TGTGCCAGTAGTAGGGGGCGCGGAACTAATGAAAAACTGTTTTTT
TRBJ1-2 NA once TRBV2 10 CASSAGVCTF TGTGCCAGCAGTGCCGGGGTTTGCACCTTC
TRBJ1-1 NA NA TRBV11-2 18 CASSPGTILGRMNTEAFF TGTGCCAGCAGCCCTGGGACAATTTTGGGAAGAATGAACACTGAAGCTTTCTTT
TRBJ2-7 TRBD1 NA TRBV9 15 CASSIYGTADYEQYF TGTGCCAGCAGCATTTACGGGACAGCTGACTACGAGCAGTACTTC
TRBJ2-3 TRBD1 NA TRBV7-2 16 CASSSGQGGSTDTQYF TGTGCCAGCAGCTCAGGACAGGGCGGGAGCACAGATACGCAGTATTTT
TRBJ2-7 TRBD2 NA TRBV5-1 16 CASSLEPSGGAYEQYF TGCGCCAGCAGCTTGGAGCCTAGCGGGGGGGCCTACGAGCAGTACTTC
TRBJ2-1 TRBD2 once TRBV19 15 CASGRASGRESEQFF TGTGCCAGCGGGAGGGCTAGCGGGAGGGAGAGTGAGCAGTTCTTC